This T cell receptor (beta chain) was documented in a study of cytomegalovirus exposure and HLA in healthy donors. The study, taken as a whole, reports: A prior analysis recorded that most TCR beta V segments were productive about 87% or about 30% of the time. Diagnosis of cytomegalovirus status made by the classifier reportedly showed high specificity and sensitivity.

At sampling all donors were nominally healthy, likely with unrecorded immune exposures. As concerns this clone: Antigen unknown.

The PCR was carried out with 60 Vbeta primers and 13 Jbeta primers. The repertoire was sequenced with immunoSEQ multiplex PCR; TCRdb's copy has only in-frame clones and lacks some. The sample has almost 200,000 clones, around 77% seen once; the top ten hold approximately 2%. The V gene end was trimmed by 5 bases and the J gene end by 9 bases; junction bases not matched to a gene: 1. Germline loops: CDR1 MNHEY, CDR2 SMNVEV (reference sequence). The CDR3 has 11 residues. This TCR was sampled from a man aged 25-45 years in good health and CMV-seronegative. This chain joins TRBV27 and TRBJ2-1; TRBD2 aligns across 7 bases. Sequencing input: PBMCs. The CDR3 protein is CASSPGGEQFF. The CDR3 DNA reads as TGTGCCAGCAGTCCGGGAGGTGAGCAGTTCTTC.